This TCR beta chain was sequenced in a study of T cell repertoires in cytomegalovirus infection. For the study at large: Shared public TCR beta signatures pointed to both CMV infection and a matching HLA type.

TCRdb independently ran MiXCR on the reads; one entry per CDR3 protein. Among 150,000 to 160,000 distinct CDR3 sequences listed, 20% to 25% were seen once. This CDR3 spans 12 amino acids. Germline assignment: CDR1 SGHVS and CDR2 FQNEAQ. V trimming: 10 bases; J trimming: 6 bases; junction bases outside the gene matches: 5. V and J are TRBV7-8 and TRBJ2-7; 11 bases match TRBD1. The sequenced sample consisted of PBMCs. The TCR was taken from a human donor in good health (CMV status not recorded). Some clones in this sample may be carry-over from other donors' samples. CDR3 sequence: CATGTGGSEQYF. In DNA, the CDR3 is TGTGCCACGGGGACAGGGGGTTCCGAGCAGTACTTC.